The rows below give T cell receptor beta chains drawn from one sample of a study of OX40 agonist ivuxolimab in advanced cancers. Libraries were prepared by immunoSEQ multiplex PCR; TCRdb keeps only in-frame clonotypes and omits some of them. The table shows tens of thousands of clones, with approximately 90% occurring only once. This specimen was CD4+ or CD8+ T cells sorted from blood, taken in a trial of the OX40 agonist ivuxolimab. These receptors originate from an adult with an advanced solid tumor such as melanoma, head and neck, liver or kidney cancer. Both conserved end residues are part of each CDR3. Fields, in order: CDR3 protein, CDR3 DNA, D gene, J gene, V gene, clone size. D genes are given only for firm matches. For some rows the clone size is stated as once, few or many, or as a class when expanded; others skip it.

cdr3_aa: CASSLGTGTYNEQFF; cdr3_nt: TGTGCCAGCAGTCTGGGGACGGGCACCTACAATGAGCAGTTCTTC; d_call: NA; j_call: TRBJ2-1; v_call: TRBV7-3; clone_size: NA
cdr3_aa: CASSQTGFGPEAFF; cdr3_nt: TGTGCCAGCAGCCAGACAGGGTTTGGTCCTGAAGCTTTCTTT; d_call: TRBD1; j_call: TRBJ1-1; v_call: TRBV14; clone_size: NA
cdr3_aa: CASKGPGNTEAFF; cdr3_nt: TGTGCCAGTAAGGGACCGGGGAACACTGAAGCTTTCTTT; d_call: NA; j_call: TRBJ1-1; v_call: TRBV19; clone_size: once
cdr3_aa: CASSSAGSYEQYF; cdr3_nt: TGTGCCAGCAGCTCCGCCGGGAGCTACGAGCAGTACTTC; d_call: NA; j_call: TRBJ2-7; v_call: TRBV7-9; clone_size: NA
cdr3_aa: CATSSRDSSYEQYF; cdr3_nt: TGTGCCACCAGCAGCCGGGACAGCTCCTACGAGCAGTACTTC; d_call: TRBD1; j_call: TRBJ2-7; v_call: TRBV15; clone_size: NA
cdr3_aa: CAISESIADLLAGGANVLTF; cdr3_nt: TGTGCCATCAGTGAGTCGATAGCGGACCTGCTCGCGGGGGGGGCCAACGTCCTGACTTTC; d_call: NA; j_call: TRBJ2-6; v_call: TRBV10-3; clone_size: NA
cdr3_aa: CASSVGRGSTYNEQFF; cdr3_nt: TGTGCCAGCAGCGTAGGAAGAGGGTCGACCTACAATGAGCAGTTCTTC; d_call: NA; j_call: TRBJ2-1; v_call: TRBV9; clone_size: once
cdr3_aa: CASSYSGGGHYGYTF; cdr3_nt: TGTGCCAGCAGTTACTCGGGGGGGGGTCATTATGGCTACACCTTC; d_call: NA; j_call: TRBJ1-2; v_call: TRBV6-5; clone_size: NA
cdr3_aa: CASSQVSGDTYEQYF; cdr3_nt: TGCGCCAGCAGCCAAGTTAGCGGGGATACCTACGAGCAGTACTTC; d_call: TRBD2; j_call: TRBJ2-7; v_call: TRBV4-1; clone_size: NA
cdr3_aa: CASSQDRWTGDYEQYF; cdr3_nt: TGCGCCAGCAGCCAAGATCGGTGGACAGGAGACTACGAGCAGTACTTC; d_call: TRBD1; j_call: TRBJ2-7; v_call: TRBV4-1; clone_size: NA
cdr3_aa: CASSRLSYNEQFF; cdr3_nt: TGCGCCAGCAGTCGACTCTCCTACAATGAGCAGTTCTTC; d_call: NA; j_call: TRBJ2-1; v_call: TRBV4-1; clone_size: NA
cdr3_aa: CASSPPGAPYEQYF; cdr3_nt: TGTGCCAGCAGCCCGCCAGGGGCCCCCTACGAGCAGTACTTC; d_call: NA; j_call: TRBJ2-7; v_call: TRBV7-2; clone_size: NA
cdr3_aa: CASSFAGGYEQYF; cdr3_nt: TGTGCCAGCAGTTTTGCAGGGGGCTACGAGCAGTACTTC; d_call: TRBD1; j_call: TRBJ2-7; v_call: TRBV27; clone_size: NA
cdr3_aa: CATSRDEGVAEAFF; cdr3_nt: TGTGCCACCAGCAGAGATGAGGGGGTGGCTGAAGCTTTCTTT; d_call: NA; j_call: TRBJ1-1; v_call: TRBV15; clone_size: NA
cdr3_aa: CAWSVMAVSSYEQYF; cdr3_nt: TGTGCCTGGAGTGTAATGGCGGTGAGCTCCTACGAGCAGTACTTC; d_call: NA; j_call: TRBJ2-7; v_call: TRBV30; clone_size: NA
cdr3_aa: CASSVRPGLAGVNEQFF; cdr3_nt: TGCGCCAGCAGCGTCAGACCGGGACTAGCGGGAGTCAATGAGCAGTTCTTC; d_call: TRBD2; j_call: TRBJ2-1; v_call: TRBV5-1; clone_size: NA
cdr3_aa: CASSLTDGGPEQPQHF; cdr3_nt: TGTGCCAGCAGCCTAACCGACGGGGGGCCGGAACAGCCCCAGCATTTT; d_call: NA; j_call: TRBJ1-5; v_call: TRBV7-9; clone_size: NA
cdr3_aa: CASSLEVRGHTGELFF; cdr3_nt: TGTGCCAGCAGCTTGGAAGTCAGGGGGCACACCGGGGAGCTGTTTTTT; d_call: TRBD1; j_call: TRBJ2-2; v_call: TRBV5-6; clone_size: NA
cdr3_aa: CASSLSSLPGAEAFF; cdr3_nt: TGTGCCAGCAGTTTATCGAGCCTCCCGGGTGCTGAAGCTTTCTTT; d_call: NA; j_call: TRBJ1-1; v_call: TRBV27; clone_size: once
cdr3_aa: CASSSLRDMYNEQFF; cdr3_nt: TGTGCCAGCAGTTCACTTCGGGACATGTACAATGAGCAGTTCTTC; d_call: NA; j_call: TRBJ2-1; v_call: TRBV6-5; clone_size: NA
cdr3_aa: CASSLYESSYNEQFF; cdr3_nt: TGTGCCAGCAGCTTATATGAATCTTCCTACAATGAGCAGTTCTTC; d_call: NA; j_call: TRBJ2-1; v_call: TRBV7-8; clone_size: once
cdr3_aa: CASSFRTEAFF; cdr3_nt: TGTGCCAGCAGCTTTCGGACAGAAGCTTTCTTT; d_call: NA; j_call: TRBJ1-1; v_call: TRBV5-6; clone_size: NA
cdr3_aa: CASSIYTSTDTQYF; cdr3_nt: TGTGCCAGTAGTATCTACACGAGCACAGATACGCAGTATTTT; d_call: NA; j_call: TRBJ2-3; v_call: TRBV19; clone_size: NA
cdr3_aa: CASSSTTSGRSNTGELFF; cdr3_nt: TGTGCCAGCAGTTCTACGACTAGCGGGAGATCGAACACCGGGGAGCTGTTTTTT; d_call: TRBD2; j_call: TRBJ2-2; v_call: TRBV28; clone_size: NA
cdr3_aa: CASSQYSGSDTEAFF; cdr3_nt: TGCGCCAGCAGCCAATACAGTGGGTCGGACACTGAAGCTTTCTTT; d_call: NA; j_call: TRBJ1-1; v_call: TRBV4-1; clone_size: few
cdr3_aa: CASSVGTVNEKLFF; cdr3_nt: TGTGCCAGCAGCGTGGGGACCGTTAATGAAAAACTGTTTTTT; d_call: NA; j_call: TRBJ1-4; v_call: TRBV13; clone_size: NA
cdr3_aa: CASSSTGGRTEAFF; cdr3_nt: TGTGCCAGCAGCTCGACAGGGGGCAGGACTGAAGCTTTCTTT; d_call: TRBD1; j_call: TRBJ1-1; v_call: TRBV7-3; clone_size: few
cdr3_aa: CASSQDKGGFYEQYF; cdr3_nt: TGCGCCAGCAGCCAAGATAAGGGGGGGTTCTACGAGCAGTACTTC; d_call: NA; j_call: TRBJ2-7; v_call: TRBV4-1; clone_size: NA